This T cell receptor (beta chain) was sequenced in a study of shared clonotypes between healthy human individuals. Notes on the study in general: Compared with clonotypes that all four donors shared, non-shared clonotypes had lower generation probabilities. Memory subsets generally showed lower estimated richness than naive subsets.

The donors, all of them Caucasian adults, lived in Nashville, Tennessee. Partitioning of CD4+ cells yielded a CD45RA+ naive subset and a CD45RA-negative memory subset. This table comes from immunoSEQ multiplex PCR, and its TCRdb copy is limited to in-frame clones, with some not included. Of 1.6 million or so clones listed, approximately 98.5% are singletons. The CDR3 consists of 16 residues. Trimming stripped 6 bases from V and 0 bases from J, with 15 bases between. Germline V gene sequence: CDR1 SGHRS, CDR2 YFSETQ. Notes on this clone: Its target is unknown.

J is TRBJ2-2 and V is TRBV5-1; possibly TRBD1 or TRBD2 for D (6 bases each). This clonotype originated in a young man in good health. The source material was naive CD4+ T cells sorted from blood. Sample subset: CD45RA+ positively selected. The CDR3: CASTRWGASNTGELFF. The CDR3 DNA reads TGCGCCAGCACCAGGTGGGGGGCATCGAACACCGGGGAGCTGTTTTTT.